The present TCR beta chain was sequenced within a study of T cell clones after liver transplantation. Whole-study context: A pre-transplant mixed lymphocyte reaction with TCRbeta sequencing defined graft-donor-reactive clones followed in post-transplant blood. Samples came pre-transplant, pre-randomization before withdrawal, and post-randomization after withdrawal ended. Study results and caveats: Graft donor-reactive T cells may have migrated into the graft rather than being deleted.

The CDR3 covers 16 residues. V was clipped by 4 bases and J by 6 bases; unmatched bases: 14. Germline values: CDR1 MNHNY, CDR2 SVGAGI (reference sequence). Comment on this clone: The antigen remains undetermined.

Clones were read by immunoSEQ multiplex PCR, and TCRdb kept only the in-frame ones, dropping some. Among roughly 72,000 clones listed, around 80% were seen once. Sorting of unstimulated PBMCs yielded separate CD3+CD4+ and CD3+CD8+ fractions. This clonotype was obtained from a human patient who received a liver transplant. Some T cells may have come from the graft donor. Source: CD4+ T cells from blood, taken 48 months after liver transplant. The chain carries TRBV6-6 and TRBJ2-5; the match to TRBD1 covers 7 bases. CDR3 DNA: TGTGCCAGCAGTTCGTCGAAGGGGGCGCCCAGTCAGACCCAGTACTTC. Protein product: CASSSSKGAPSQTQYF.